This record concerns one T cell receptor beta chain sequence. This clonotype was picked up many times. Its recognized antigen is unknown. Qualities for individual bases were not recorded, and no much larger clone is one base off. A case-control design nested within a healthcare worker cohort in London, UK, was used, with weekly nasopharyngeal swab PCR tests and blood sampling performed. Healthcare workers were recruited between 23 and 31 March 2020, during the week of the UK lockdown, and were followed weekly for up to 16 weeks. There are 17 amino acids in the CDR3, from cysteine to phenylalanine inclusive. Only CDR3 DNA remains: 51 bases, in frame from the first base. The germline V gene provides CDR1 SGDLS and CDR2 YYNGEE. V and J are truncated by 3 bases and 3 bases respectively, leaving an intervening sequence of 21 bases. The data stem from a study of early T cells in non-severe SARS-CoV-2 infection (dated by TCRdb to about 2021). As for the study more broadly: Because TCR sequencing was done on bulk RNA from unsorted whole blood, the alpha and beta chains could not be paired. The investigation overall reported the following: Matching against VDJdb was skewed toward anti-spike CD8 responses, likely underestimated virus-specific expansions, and missed private and CD4 specificities.

Libraries were prepared through 5' RACE. Sequenced on a NextSeq 500. To correct for sequencing error and PCR bias, the TCR library protocol tagged individual cDNA molecules with unique molecular identifiers. Sequencing covered both TCR alpha and beta chains, and within each sample the abundances of alpha and beta sequences were tightly co-correlated. The authors processed their data as follows. Decombinator V4 was used to annotate TCR sequences for V gene, J gene and CDR3. Expanded TCRs were defined as changing significantly between any two time points under a Poisson model with p below 0.0001. Abundances of TCRs were expressed as counts per million after normalisation to the total number of TCRs sequenced in each sample. MAIT TCRs were defined by TRAV1-2 paired with TRAJ12, TRAJ20 or TRAJ33, and iNKT TCRs by TRAV10 paired with TRAJ18. VDJdb, accessed 1 November 2021, was searched for CMV, EBV and SARS-CoV-2 annotated TCRs, with TCRs annotated for multiple antigens excluded. Using fastp at Q25 and MiXCR, TCRdb reprocessed the public reads and kept productive beta chains. Merged by CDR3 protein, the rows form single entries marked with the most common genes and DNA. The V and J calls were not made by the authors but by TCRdb's processing. This sample holds tens of thousands of distinct CDR3 sequences; around 5% were observed only once. In total, the top ten clones hold 2% to 3% of the sample.

The receptor comes from an adult who was a healthcare worker with PCR-confirmed SARS-CoV-2 infection or an uninfected control (not recorded which). The chain was built from TRBV9 and TRBJ1-1; the D gene is unclear. The sequencing sample was made of whole blood. The DNA sequence follows: TGTGCCAGCAGCGCGGGAGGCGGTTCCAGGAGGGACACTGAAGCTTTCTTT. Translated, it reads CASSAGGGSRRDTEAFF.